The TCR beta chain described here comes from a study of sequential checkpoint blockade in melanoma. The wider study: Arm A got nivolumab then ipilimumab; arm B the reverse, 1:1.

TCRdb keeps only in-frame clones here, not all; method: immunoSEQ multiplex PCR. Among roughly 9,200 clones listed, less than 30% were seen once. Treatment described: randomized to nivolumab then ipilimumab (arm A) or the reverse (arm B). This clone occurred many times. The material was tumor tissue (inferred from file names), obtained from a patient given nivolumab and ipilimumab in sequence. This sequence originates from a human donor with melanoma.

CDR3 region: CASSSGIAGAFGYTF. The CDR3, as DNA: TGTGCCAGCAGCTCCGGTATCGCAGGGGCGTTCGGCTACACCTTC. The chain has TRBV11-3 and TRBJ1-2, with D maybe TRBD1 (6 bases). This CDR3 comprises 15 residues. V gave up 4 bases and J gave up 8 bases, with 20 bases separating them. The germline CDR1 and CDR2 sequences are SGHNT and YENEEA.